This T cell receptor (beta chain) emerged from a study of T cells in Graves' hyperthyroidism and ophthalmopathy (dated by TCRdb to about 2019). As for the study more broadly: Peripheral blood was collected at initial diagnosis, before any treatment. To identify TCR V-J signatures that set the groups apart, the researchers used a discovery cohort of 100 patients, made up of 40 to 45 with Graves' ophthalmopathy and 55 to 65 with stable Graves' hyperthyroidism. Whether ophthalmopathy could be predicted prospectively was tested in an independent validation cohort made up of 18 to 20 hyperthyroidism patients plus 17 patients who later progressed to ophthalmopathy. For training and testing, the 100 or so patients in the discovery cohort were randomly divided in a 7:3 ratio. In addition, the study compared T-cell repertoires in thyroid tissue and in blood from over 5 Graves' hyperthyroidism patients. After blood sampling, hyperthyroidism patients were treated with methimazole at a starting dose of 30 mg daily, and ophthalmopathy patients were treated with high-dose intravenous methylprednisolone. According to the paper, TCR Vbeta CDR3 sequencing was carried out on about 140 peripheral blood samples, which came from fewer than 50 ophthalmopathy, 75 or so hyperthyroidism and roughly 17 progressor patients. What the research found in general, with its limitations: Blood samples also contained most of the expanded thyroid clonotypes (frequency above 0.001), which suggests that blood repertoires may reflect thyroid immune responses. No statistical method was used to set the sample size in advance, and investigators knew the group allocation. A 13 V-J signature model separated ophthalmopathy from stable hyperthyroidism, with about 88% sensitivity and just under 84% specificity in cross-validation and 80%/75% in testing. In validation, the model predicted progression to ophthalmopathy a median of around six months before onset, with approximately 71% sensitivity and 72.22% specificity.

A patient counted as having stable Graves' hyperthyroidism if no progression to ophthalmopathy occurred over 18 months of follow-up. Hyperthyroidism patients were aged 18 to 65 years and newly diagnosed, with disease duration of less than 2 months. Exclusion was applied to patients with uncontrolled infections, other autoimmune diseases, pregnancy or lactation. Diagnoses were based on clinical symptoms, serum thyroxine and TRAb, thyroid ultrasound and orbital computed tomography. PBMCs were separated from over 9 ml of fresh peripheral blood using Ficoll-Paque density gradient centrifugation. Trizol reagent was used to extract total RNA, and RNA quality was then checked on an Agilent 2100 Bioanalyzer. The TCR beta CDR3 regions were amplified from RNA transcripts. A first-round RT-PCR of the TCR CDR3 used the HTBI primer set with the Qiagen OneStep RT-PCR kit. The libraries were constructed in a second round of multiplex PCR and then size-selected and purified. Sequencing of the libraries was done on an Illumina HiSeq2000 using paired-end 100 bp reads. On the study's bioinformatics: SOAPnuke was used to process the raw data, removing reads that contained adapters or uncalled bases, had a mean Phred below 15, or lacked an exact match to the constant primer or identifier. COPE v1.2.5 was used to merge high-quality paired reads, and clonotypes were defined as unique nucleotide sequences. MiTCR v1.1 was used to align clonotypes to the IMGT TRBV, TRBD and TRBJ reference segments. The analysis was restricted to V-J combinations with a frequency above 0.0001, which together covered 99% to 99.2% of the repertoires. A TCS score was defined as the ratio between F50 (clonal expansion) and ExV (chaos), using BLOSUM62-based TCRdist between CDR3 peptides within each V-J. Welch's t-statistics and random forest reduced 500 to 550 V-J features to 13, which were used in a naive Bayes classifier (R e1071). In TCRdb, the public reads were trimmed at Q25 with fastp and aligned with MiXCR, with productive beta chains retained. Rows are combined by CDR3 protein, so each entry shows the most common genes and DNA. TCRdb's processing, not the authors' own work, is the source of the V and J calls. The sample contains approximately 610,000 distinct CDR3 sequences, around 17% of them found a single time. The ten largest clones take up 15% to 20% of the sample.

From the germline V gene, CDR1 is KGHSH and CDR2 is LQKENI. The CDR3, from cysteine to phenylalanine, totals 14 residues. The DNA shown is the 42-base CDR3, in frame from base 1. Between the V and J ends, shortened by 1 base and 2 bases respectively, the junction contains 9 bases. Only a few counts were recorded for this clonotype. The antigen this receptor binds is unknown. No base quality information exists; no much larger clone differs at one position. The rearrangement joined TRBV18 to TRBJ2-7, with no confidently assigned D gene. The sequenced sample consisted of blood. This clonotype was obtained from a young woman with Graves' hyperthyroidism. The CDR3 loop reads CASSPRPQAYEQYF. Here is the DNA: TGTGCCAGCTCACCACGGCCCCAAGCCTACGAGCAGTACTTC.